The present T cell receptor beta chain was sequenced within a study of shared clonotypes between healthy human individuals. The CDR3 contains 15 residues. V was trimmed by 4 bases and J by 6 bases, leaving 19 bases between them. Germline-derived CDR1 and CDR2 are SEHNR and FQNEAQ (reference sequence). About this clone: As yet, its antigen is unknown.

Every immunoSEQ plate was one replicate of a subset's evenly spread DNA. Authors' methods: Filtering differed, since immunoSEQ gave only junction sequences and no quality scores. This table comes from immunoSEQ multiplex PCR, and its TCRdb copy is limited to in-frame clones, with some not included. V and J calls plus clone size are reproduced from that table; the DNA served to infer D and trimming. This repertoire shows roughly 1,000,000 clones, 75% to 80% found once; its top ten account for roughly 0.62%. The study's findings and limits: Naive subsets typically showed greater estimated richness than memory subsets.

The chain links TRBV7-9 to TRBJ2-7; D is unclear. Input material: memory CD4+ T cells from PBMCs. Subset of the sample: CD45RA-negative fraction. This clonotype was obtained from a man aged 18-30 years in good health. Some clones in this sample may be carry-over from other donors' samples. DNA for the CDR3: TGTGCCAGCAGCTCTTCCCACGGATTTGAAGGCGAGCAGTACTTC. Protein: CASSSSHGFEGEQYF.